A selection of T cell receptor beta chains follows, all from one sample in a study of shared clonotypes between healthy human individuals. Clones were sequenced by immunoSEQ multiplex PCR, and TCRdb holds only the in-frame ones, with some missing. The table lists 2 million to 2.5 million clones, more than 90% of them singletons. The sample taken for sequencing was naive CD4+ T cells sorted from blood. Every receptor here comes from a man aged 18 to 29 in good health. CDR3s include the opening cysteine and the closing phenylalanine or tryptophan. The order of the fields is D gene, V gene, clone size, J gene, CDR3 protein, CDR3 DNA. The D gene is left open where the match is weak. Clone size appears in some rows only: once, few, many, or a class for an expanded clone.

NA	TRBV6-5	NA	TRBJ2-7	CASRPHRDEQYF	TGTGCCAGCAGGCCCCACAGGGACGAGCAGTACTTC
NA	TRBV18	once	TRBJ1-5	CASSRDPNSNQPQHF	TGTGCCAGCTCCCGGGACCCAAATAGCAATCAGCCCCAGCATTTT
TRBD1	TRBV7-9	NA	TRBJ1-3	CASRVGTGGNTIYF	TGTGCCAGCAGGGTCGGGACAGGGGGAAACACCATATATTTT
TRBD1	TRBV27	NA	TRBJ1-1	CASSPDHRGGTEAFF	TGTGCCAGCAGTCCAGATCACAGGGGTGGAACTGAAGCTTTCTTT
NA	TRBV11-3	once	TRBJ2-5	CASSLEGGKETQYF	TGTGCCAGCAGCTTAGAGGGTGGGAAAGAGACCCAGTACTTC
TRBD2	TRBV2	NA	TRBJ2-3	CAGGEGYTQYF	TGTGCCGGCGGGGAGGGGTATACGCAGTATTTT
NA	TRBV20-1	NA	TRBJ2-1	CSAPATVEQFF	TGCAGTGCTCCAGCTACGGTTGAGCAGTTCTTC
TRBD1	TRBV7-8	NA	TRBJ1-3	CASSPRTGVGSLGNTIYF	TGTGCCAGCAGCCCTCGGACAGGCGTGGGCTCTTTGGGAAACACCATATATTTT
NA	TRBV15	few	TRBJ1-2	CATSRQQGPATF	TGTGCCACCAGCAGACAACAGGGCCCCGCTACCTTC
TRBD1	TRBV18	NA	TRBJ1-5	CASSPTGGVQPQHF	TGTGCCAGCTCACCAACAGGGGGCGTACAGCCCCAGCATTTT
NA	TRBV5-4	NA	TRBJ2-1	CASSLAEKGGYNEQFF	TGTGCCAGCAGCTTGGCCGAGAAAGGGGGCTACAATGAGCAGTTCTTC
NA	TRBV4-3	NA	TRBJ1-1	CASSQEGGRTEAFF	TGCGCCAGCAGCCAAGAAGGGGGGCGGACTGAAGCTTTCTTT
TRBD2	TRBV9	NA	TRBJ2-5	CASSAMGSGALLETQYF	TGTGCCAGCAGCGCAATGGGCAGCGGGGCTTTATTAGAGACCCAGTACTTC
NA	TRBV7-2	NA	TRBJ2-7	CASSLVGWSGEQYF	TGTGCCAGCAGCTTAGTAGGGTGGAGCGGCGAGCAGTACTTC
NA	TRBV5-1	NA	TRBJ2-2	CASSWGGSTGELFF	TGCGCCAGCAGCTGGGGTGGGAGCACCGGGGAGCTGTTTTTT
NA	TRBV6-1	NA	TRBJ1-2	CASTRASGGYTF	TGTGCCAGCACCAGGGCCTCGGGTGGCTACACCTTC
TRBD2	TRBV9	NA	TRBJ2-1	CASSVGRLAGYNEQFF	TGTGCCAGCAGCGTAGGTCGACTAGCGGGCTACAATGAGCAGTTCTTC
NA	TRBV7-9	NA	TRBJ1-1	CASSGHATEAFF	TGTGCCAGCAGCGGCCATGCCACTGAAGCTTTCTTT
TRBD1	TRBV5-1	NA	TRBJ1-1	CASSSNQGANTEAFF	TGCGCCAGCAGCTCCAACCAGGGGGCAAACACTGAAGCTTTCTTT
NA	TRBV27	NA	TRBJ1-2	CASSSRPLNYGYTF	TGTGCCAGCAGTTCCAGACCTCTTAACTATGGCTACACCTTC
TRBD2	TRBV5-3	NA	TRBJ2-1	CARSLGLAGCNEQFF	TGTGCCAGAAGCCTGGGACTAGCTGGCTGCAATGAGCAGTTCTTC
NA	TRBV30	NA	TRBJ1-5	CAWSVDSNQPQHF	TGTGCCTGGAGTGTCGACAGCAATCAGCCCCAGCATTTT
TRBD1	TRBV7-2	NA	TRBJ1-6	CASSLTGSKSPLHF	TGTGCCAGCAGCTTGACAGGGTCGAAGTCACCCCTCCACTTT
NA	TRBV19	once	TRBJ2-2	CASSIPQGRPGELFF	TGTGCCAGTAGTATCCCGCAGGGTAGACCCGGGGAGCTGTTTTTT
TRBD1	TRBV5-1	NA	TRBJ1-4	CASSNRGRGEKLFF	TGCGCCAGCAGCAACAGGGGGCGCGGAGAAAAACTGTTTTTT
NA	TRBV2	once	TRBJ2-2	CASAGRAGPGELFF	TGTGCCAGCGCCGGACGGGCGGGGCCCGGGGAGCTGTTTTTT
NA	TRBV6-1	NA	TRBJ1-5	CAIRGGGSNQPQHF	TGTGCCATCCGGGGCGGGGGAAGCAATCAGCCCCAGCATTTT
NA	TRBV5-1	NA	TRBJ2-3	CASSSNTDTQYF	TGCGCCAGCAGCTCCAACACAGATACGCAGTATTTT
NA	TRBV27	NA	TRBJ1-1	CATAKSEGGTEAFF	TGTGCCACCGCTAAGTCGGAAGGGGGCACTGAAGCTTTCTTT
TRBD2	TRBV7-2	NA	TRBJ2-1	CASSFQREANEQFF	TGTGCCAGCAGCTTCCAGCGGGAGGCGAATGAGCAGTTCTTC
NA	TRBV9	NA	TRBJ2-7	CASSITAQSYEQYF	TGTGCCAGCAGCATTACGGCACAGTCCTACGAGCAGTACTTC
TRBD1	TRBV7-9	NA	TRBJ1-6	CASSSPGQRNSPLHF	TGTGCCAGCAGCTCACCGGGACAGAGGAATTCACCCCTCCACTTT
NA	TRBV5-1	NA	TRBJ2-1	CASSLTGYNEQFF	TGCGCCAGCAGCTTGACAGGCTACAATGAGCAGTTCTTC
TRBD2	TRBV11-1	NA	TRBJ2-2	CASRLGLVAGELFF	TGTGCCAGCAGGTTGGGACTAGTTGCCGGGGAGCTGTTTTTT
NA	TRBV6-5	NA	TRBJ2-3	CASSYSRQGGDTQYF	TGTGCCAGCAGTTACTCGAGGCAGGGGGGAGATACGCAGTATTTT